This T cell receptor beta chain derives from a study of T cell changes during pregnancy in multiple sclerosis. The CDR3 is made up of 14 amino acids. V lost 4 bases to trimming and J lost 7 bases; unmatched junction nucleotides: 4. From germline, CDR1 is SEHNR and CDR2 FQNEAQ (reference sequence). Produced via immunoSEQ multiplex PCR; TCRdb's table is partial and in-frame only. This table holds tens of thousands of clones, around 92% found once. The rearrangement joins TRBV7-9 to TRBJ2-1, with 10 bases lining up with TRBD1. The TCR comes from a female donor with multiple sclerosis, enrolled in a pregnancy study. The specimen was CD8+ T cells from peripheral blood mononuclear cells, collected in the first trimester of pregnancy. This CDR3 is CASSSRTGGNEQFF. CDR3 DNA sequence: TGTGCCAGCAGCTCCCGGACAGGGGGGAATGAGCAGTTCTTC.